This T cell receptor beta chain originates from a study of response to subunit inactivated influenza vaccine. Study outcomes and limitations: Authors suggested each seasonal influenza vaccination recruits few new T cells.

This clonotype was detected many times. What it binds is not known. Germline-derived CDR1 and CDR2 are DFQATT and SNEGSKA (reference sequence). The CDR3 length is 14 residues. Using its own MiXCR run on the RT-PCR reads, TCRdb lists one record per CDR3 protein. Of roughly 650,000 distinct CDR3 sequences listed, 14% are singletons. The rearrangement joins TRBV20-1 to TRBJ2-2, with 11 bases that match TRBD2. The source was PBMCs from blood, collected less than 15 days before vaccination. This TCR came from a man between 50 and 59 years old who received an inactivated influenza vaccine. CDR3 in amino acids: CSALAGGSTGELFF. Here the CDR3 DNA reads TGCAGCGCCCTAGCGGGAGGTTCCACCGGGGAGCTGTTTTTT.